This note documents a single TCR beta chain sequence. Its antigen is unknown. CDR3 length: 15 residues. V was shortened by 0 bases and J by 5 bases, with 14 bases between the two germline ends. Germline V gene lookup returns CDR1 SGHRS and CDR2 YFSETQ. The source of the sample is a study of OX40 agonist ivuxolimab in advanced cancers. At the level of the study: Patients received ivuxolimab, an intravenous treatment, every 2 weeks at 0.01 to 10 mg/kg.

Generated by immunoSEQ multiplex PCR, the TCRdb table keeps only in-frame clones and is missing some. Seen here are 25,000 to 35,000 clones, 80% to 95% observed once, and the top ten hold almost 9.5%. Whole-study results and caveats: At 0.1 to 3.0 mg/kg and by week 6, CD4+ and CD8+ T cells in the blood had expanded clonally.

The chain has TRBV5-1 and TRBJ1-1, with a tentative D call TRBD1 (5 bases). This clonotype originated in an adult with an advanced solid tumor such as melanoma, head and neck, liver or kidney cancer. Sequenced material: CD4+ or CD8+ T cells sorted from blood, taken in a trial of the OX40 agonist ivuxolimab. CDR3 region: CASSLEAGSRTEAFF. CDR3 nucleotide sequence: TGCGCCAGCAGCTTGGAAGCAGGGAGCAGAACTGAAGCTTTCTTT.